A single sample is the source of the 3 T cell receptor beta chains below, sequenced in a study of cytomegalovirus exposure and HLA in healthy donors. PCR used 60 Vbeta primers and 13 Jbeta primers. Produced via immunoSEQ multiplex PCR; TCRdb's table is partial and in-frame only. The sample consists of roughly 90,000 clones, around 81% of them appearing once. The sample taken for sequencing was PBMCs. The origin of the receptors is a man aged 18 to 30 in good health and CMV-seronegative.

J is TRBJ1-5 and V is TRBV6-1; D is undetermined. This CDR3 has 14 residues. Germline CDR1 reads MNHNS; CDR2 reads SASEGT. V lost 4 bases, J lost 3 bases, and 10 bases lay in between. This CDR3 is CASSVTGNNQPQHF. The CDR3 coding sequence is TGTGCCAGCAGTGTTACCGGGAACAATCAGCCCCAGCATTTT.

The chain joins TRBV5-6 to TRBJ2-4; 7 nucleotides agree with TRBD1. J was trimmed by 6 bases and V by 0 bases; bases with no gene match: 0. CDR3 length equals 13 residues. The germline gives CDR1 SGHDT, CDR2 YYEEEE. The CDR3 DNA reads TGTGCCAGCAGCTTGGGACAGGGAAACATTCAGTACTTC. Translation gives CASSLGQGNIQYF.

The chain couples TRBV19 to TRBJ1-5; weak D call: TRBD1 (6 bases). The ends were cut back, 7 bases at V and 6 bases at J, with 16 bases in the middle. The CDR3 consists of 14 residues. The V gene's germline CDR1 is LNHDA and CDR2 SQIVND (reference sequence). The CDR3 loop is CASTIGGIGQPQHF. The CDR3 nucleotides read TGTGCCAGTACCATAGGGGGAATTGGTCAGCCCCAGCATTTT. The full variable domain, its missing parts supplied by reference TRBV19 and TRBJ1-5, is DGGITQSPKYLFRKEGQNVTLSCEQNLNHDAMYWYRQDPGQGLRLIYYSQIVNDFQKGDIAEGYSVSREKKESFPLTVTSAQKNPTAFYLCASTIGGIGQPQHFGDGTRLSIL.